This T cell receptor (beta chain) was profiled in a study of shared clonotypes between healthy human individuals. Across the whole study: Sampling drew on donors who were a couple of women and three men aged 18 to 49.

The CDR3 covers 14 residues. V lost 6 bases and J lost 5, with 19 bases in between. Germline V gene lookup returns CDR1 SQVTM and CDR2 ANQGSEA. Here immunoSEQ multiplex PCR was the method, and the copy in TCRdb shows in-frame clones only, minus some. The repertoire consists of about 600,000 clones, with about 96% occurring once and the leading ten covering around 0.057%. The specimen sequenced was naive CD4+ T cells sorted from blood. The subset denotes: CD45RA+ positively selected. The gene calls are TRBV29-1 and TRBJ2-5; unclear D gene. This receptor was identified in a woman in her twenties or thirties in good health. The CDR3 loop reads CSVPVTLRLETQYF. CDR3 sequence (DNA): TGCAGCGTCCCGGTGACATTGCGGCTCGAGACCCAGTACTTC.